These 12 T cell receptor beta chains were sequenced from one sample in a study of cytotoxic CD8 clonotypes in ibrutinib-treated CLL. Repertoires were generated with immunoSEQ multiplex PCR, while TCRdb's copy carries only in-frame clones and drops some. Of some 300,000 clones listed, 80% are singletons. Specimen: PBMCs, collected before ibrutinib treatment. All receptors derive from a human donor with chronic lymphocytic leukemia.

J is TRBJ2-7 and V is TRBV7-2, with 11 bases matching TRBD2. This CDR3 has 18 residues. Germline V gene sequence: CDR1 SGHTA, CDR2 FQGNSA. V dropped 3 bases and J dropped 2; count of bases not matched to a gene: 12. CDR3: CASSFRHMTSGAPYEQYF. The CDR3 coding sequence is TGTGCCAGCAGCTTCCGACACATGACTAGCGGGGCCCCCTACGAGCAGTACTTC.

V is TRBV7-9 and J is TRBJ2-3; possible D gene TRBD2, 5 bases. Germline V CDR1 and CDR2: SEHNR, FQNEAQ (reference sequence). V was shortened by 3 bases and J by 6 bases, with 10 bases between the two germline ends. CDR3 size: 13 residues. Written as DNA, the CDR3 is TGTGCCAGCAGCTTGACTATTTCGGATACGCAGTATTTT. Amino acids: CASSLTISDTQYF. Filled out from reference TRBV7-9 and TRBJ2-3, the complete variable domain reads DTGVSQNPRHKITKRGQNVTFRCDPISEHNRLYWYRQTLGQGPEFLTYFQNEAQLEKSRLLSDRFSAERPKGSFSTLEIQRTEQGDSAMYLCASSLTISDTQYFGPGTRLTVL.

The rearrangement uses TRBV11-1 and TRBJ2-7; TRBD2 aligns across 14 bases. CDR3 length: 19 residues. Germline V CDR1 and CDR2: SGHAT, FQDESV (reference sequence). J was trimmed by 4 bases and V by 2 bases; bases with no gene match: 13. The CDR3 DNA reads TGTGCCAGCAGCTTATATGGGACTAGCGGGAGAGAGGAGAAATACGAGCAGTACTTC. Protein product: CASSLYGTSGREEKYEQYF.

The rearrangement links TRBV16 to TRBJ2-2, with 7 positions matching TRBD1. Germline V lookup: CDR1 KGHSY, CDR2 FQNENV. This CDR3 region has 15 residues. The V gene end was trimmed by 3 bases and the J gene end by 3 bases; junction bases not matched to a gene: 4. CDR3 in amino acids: CASSQWTGDTGELFF. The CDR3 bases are TGTGCCAGCAGCCAGTGGACAGGAGACACCGGGGAGCTGTTTTTT.

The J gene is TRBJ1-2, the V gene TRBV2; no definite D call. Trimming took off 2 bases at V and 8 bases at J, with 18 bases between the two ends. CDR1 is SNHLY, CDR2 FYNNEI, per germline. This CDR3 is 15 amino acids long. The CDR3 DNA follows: TGTGCCAGCAGTGAAATCGCGGGCGTCAGAACAGGCTACACCTTC. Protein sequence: CASSEIAGVRTGYTF.

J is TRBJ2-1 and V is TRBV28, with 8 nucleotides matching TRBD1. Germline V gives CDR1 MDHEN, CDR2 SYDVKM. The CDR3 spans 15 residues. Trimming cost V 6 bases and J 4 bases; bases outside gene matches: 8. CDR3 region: CASSRRQGRYNEQFF. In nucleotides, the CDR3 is TGTGCCAGCAGCCGTCGACAGGGGCGGTACAATGAGCAGTTCTTC.

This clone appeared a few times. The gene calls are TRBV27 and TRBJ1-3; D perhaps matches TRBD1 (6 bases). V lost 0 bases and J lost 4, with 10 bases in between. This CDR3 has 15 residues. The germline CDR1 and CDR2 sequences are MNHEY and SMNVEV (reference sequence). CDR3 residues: CASSLSRGTGNTIYF. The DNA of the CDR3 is TGTGCCAGCAGTTTATCAAGGGGGACAGGAAACACCATATATTTT.

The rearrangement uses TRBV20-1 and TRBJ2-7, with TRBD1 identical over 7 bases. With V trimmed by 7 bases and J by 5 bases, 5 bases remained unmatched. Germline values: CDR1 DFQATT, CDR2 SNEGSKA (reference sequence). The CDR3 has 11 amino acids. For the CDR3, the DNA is TGCAGTGGGGGGACAGCGGACGAGCAGTACTTC. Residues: CSGGTADEQYF.

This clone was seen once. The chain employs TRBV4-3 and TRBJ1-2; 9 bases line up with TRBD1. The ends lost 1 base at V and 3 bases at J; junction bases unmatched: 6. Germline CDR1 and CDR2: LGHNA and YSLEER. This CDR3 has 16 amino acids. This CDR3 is CASSQVNRDRDYGYTF. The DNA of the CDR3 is TGCGCCAGCAGCCAAGTAAACCGGGACAGGGACTATGGCTACACCTTC.

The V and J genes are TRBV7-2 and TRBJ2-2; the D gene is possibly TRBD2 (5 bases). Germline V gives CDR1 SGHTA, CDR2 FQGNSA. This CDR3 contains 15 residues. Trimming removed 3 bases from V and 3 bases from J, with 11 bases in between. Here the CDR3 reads CASSFSLGDTGELFF. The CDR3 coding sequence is TGTGCCAGCAGCTTTTCTCTGGGAGACACCGGGGAGCTGTTTTTT.

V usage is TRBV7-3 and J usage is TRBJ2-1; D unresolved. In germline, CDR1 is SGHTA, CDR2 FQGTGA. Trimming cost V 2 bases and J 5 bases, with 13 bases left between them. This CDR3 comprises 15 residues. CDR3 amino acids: CASSLGLDGHNEQFF. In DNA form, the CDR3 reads TGTGCCAGCAGCTTAGGTCTTGATGGGCACAATGAGCAGTTCTTC. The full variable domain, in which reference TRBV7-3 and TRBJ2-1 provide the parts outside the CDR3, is GAGVSQTPSNKVTEKGKYVELRCDPISGHTALYWYRQSLGQGPEFLIYFQGTGAADDSGLPNDRFFAVRPEGSVSTLKIQRTERGDSAVYLCASSLGLDGHNEQFFGPGTRLTVL.

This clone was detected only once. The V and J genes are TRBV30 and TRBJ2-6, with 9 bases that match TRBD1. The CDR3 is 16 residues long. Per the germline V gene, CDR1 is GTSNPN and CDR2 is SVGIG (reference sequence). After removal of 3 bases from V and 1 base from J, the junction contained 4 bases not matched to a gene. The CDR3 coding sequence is TGTGCCTGGAGACAGGGGGCTGAATCTGGGGCCAACGTCCTGACTTTC. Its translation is CAWRQGAESGANVLTF.